These 22 T cell receptor beta chains came from one sample sequenced in a study of early T cells in non-severe SARS-CoV-2 infection. TCRdb re-called the 5' RACE reads through MiXCR, storing one row per CDR3 protein. This sample has under 35,000 distinct CDR3 sequences, with over 6.5% found just once. The sequencing sample was made of whole blood. All receptors come from an adult who was a healthcare worker with PCR-confirmed SARS-CoV-2 infection or an uninfected control (not recorded which).

This clonotype came up many times. The rearrangement joins TRBV29-1 to TRBJ2-2; 13 nucleotides agree with TRBD2. The junction had 4 bases not matched to a gene; V was cut back by 5 bases and J by 4 bases. Germline V lookup: CDR1 SQVTM, CDR2 ANQGSEA. CDR3 length equals 15 residues. In DNA, the CDR3 is TGCAGCGTTCGTGGACTAGCGGGAGTCACCGGGGAGCTGTTTTTT. Amino acids: CSVRGLAGVTGELFF.

This clonotype showed up many times. This rearrangement joins TRBV21-1 to TRBJ2-5; the DNA was not compared with TRBD2, the D call given in the table. TRBV21-1 is annotated as a pseudogene. This CDR3 region has 15 residues. In DNA, the CDR3 is TGTGCCAGCAGCAAAGCGCTCGAGAGGGTTGAGACCCAGTACTTC. Its translation is CASSKALERVETQYF.

The chain uses TRBV28 and TRBJ1-6; TRBD1 might be the D (6 bases). Trimming removed 5 bases from V and 10 bases from J, with 18 bases in between. Germline V gene lookup returns CDR1 MDHEN and CDR2 SYDVKM. CDR3 length: 15 residues. The CDR3 spells CASSLDRTRGSPLHF. The DNA of the CDR3 is TGTGCCAGCAGTCTTGACAGGACCCGCGGATCACCCCTCCACTTT.

This clonotype was recorded many times. This chain links TRBV5-1 with TRBJ2-7; a possible D gene is TRBD2 (6 bases). The V end lost 4 bases, the J end lost 7 bases, and 24 bases lay between the germline ends. Germline lookup yields CDR1 SGHRS and CDR2 YFSETQ. This CDR3 contains 16 residues. The CDR3 protein is CASSPRQSTTAGEQYF. The CDR3 DNA is TGCGCCAGCAGCCCACGACAGTCGACTACTGCGGGGGAGCAGTACTTC.

This clonotype was counted a few times. This chain links TRBV9 with TRBJ2-3, with D tentatively TRBD1 (6 bases). Germline lookup yields CDR1 SGDLS and CDR2 YYNGEE. This CDR3 is 14 amino acids long. The V and J ends lost 4 bases and 0 bases respectively, with 9 bases between them. CDR3 nucleotide sequence: TGTGCCAGCAGCAAAGGACAGAGCACAGATACGCAGTATTTT. Protein product: CASSKGQSTDTQYF.

The V call is TRBV20-1, the J call TRBJ2-7; D may be TRBD2 (5 bases). In germline, CDR1 is DFQATT, CDR2 SNEGSKA (reference sequence). With 3 bases removed from V and 6 bases from J, the gap between germline ends came to 18 bases. The CDR3 totals 14 residues. The CDR3, as DNA: TGCAGTGCTAGTAAGTGCCAGCGGAGCCCCGAGCAGTACTTC. Translation: CSASKCQRSPEQYF.

This clonotype appeared many times. The chain carries TRBV5-4 and TRBJ2-3; no reliable D call. Germline V gene sequence: CDR1 SGHNT, CDR2 YYREEE (reference sequence). V lost 1 base and J lost 0, with 6 bases in between. CDR3 length: 14 amino acids. The CDR3: CASSLTPSTDTQYF. The CDR3 DNA reads TGTGCCAGCAGCTTGACCCCTAGCACAGATACGCAGTATTTT.

This clonotype was recorded at least ten times. The genes are TRBV28 and TRBJ2-7; possibly TRBD1 for D (6 bases). With 5 bases removed from V and 0 bases from J, the gap between germline ends came to 14 bases. The CDR3 has 15 amino acids. Per germline, CDR1 MDHEN and CDR2 SYDVKM. DNA of the CDR3: TGTGCCAGCAGTCCGACAGGATCTAGCTCCTACGAGCAGTACTTC. It specifies CASSPTGSSSYEQYF.

This clonotype was observed at least ten times. The V and J genes are TRBV6-2 or TRBV6-3 and TRBJ1-1; D perhaps matches TRBD1 (6 bases). V was shortened by 6 bases and J by 4 bases, with 18 bases between the two germline ends. The germline CDR1 and CDR2 sequences are MNHEY and SVGEGT. CDR3 length: 15 amino acids. The CDR3 region has the DNA TGTGCCAGCAGCCACGGGGTGGACAGAGCCACTGAAGCTTTCTTT. Its translation: CASSHGVDRATEAFF.

In its sample, this clonotype was seen a few times. V usage is TRBV20-1 and J usage is TRBJ2-5, with TRBD2 as a possible D gene (6 bases). CDR1 and CDR2 (germline): DFQATT, SNEGSKA (reference sequence). This CDR3 spans 13 amino acids. V was pared by 6 bases and J by 2 bases, with 13 bases between. CDR3 coding DNA: TGCAGTGCCATAGGGACTGATCAAGAGACCCAGTACTTC. The encoded protein is CSAIGTDQETQYF.

This clonotype was observed many times. V is TRBV11-2 and J is TRBJ2-2; 8 bases match TRBD1. Losses at the gene ends were 5 bases for V and 6 bases for J; bases not matched to a gene: 8. The CDR3 spans 15 residues. Germline V gives CDR1 SGHAT, CDR2 FQNNGV. CDR3 DNA: TGTGCCAGCAGCCCCGGCCAGGGGGCAGCCGGGGAGCTGTTTTTT. Amino acid sequence: CASSPGQGAAGELFF.

This clonotype was seen more than once but under ten times. The V gene is TRBV7-2, the J gene TRBJ1-2, with 7 bases identical to TRBD1. Germline V lookup: CDR1 SGHTA, CDR2 FQGNSA. This CDR3 spans 14 amino acids. V dropped 4 bases and J dropped 2; count of bases not matched to a gene: 4. CDR3 sequence (DNA): TGTGCCAGCAGCTCAACACAGGGGAACTATGGCTACACCTTC. Encoded protein: CASSSTQGNYGYTF.

This clonotype was detected many times. The chain employs TRBV4-1 and TRBJ2-7; D possibly corresponds to TRBD2 (6 bases). The CDR3 sequence is 17 residues long. The germline CDR1 and CDR2 sequences are MGHRA and YSYEKL. V lost 1 base, J lost 4 bases, and 20 bases lay in between. CDR3 nucleotide sequence: TGCGCCAGCAGCCAAGCCCTTGGAGGGAGACGAAATTACGAGCAGTACTTC. This translates into CASSQALGGRRNYEQYF.

At least ten counts were recorded for this clonotype. The J gene is TRBJ2-3, the V gene TRBV7-2; the D gene is possibly TRBD2 (6 bases). CDR1 and CDR2 (germline): SGHTA, FQGNSA. The ends were cut back, 4 bases at V and 0 bases at J, with 8 bases in the middle. This CDR3 contains 14 residues. CDR3 sequence: CASSSSVSTDTQYF. CDR3 DNA: TGTGCCAGCAGCTCTAGCGTTAGCACAGATACGCAGTATTTT.

This clonotype has at least ten counts. This sequence joins TRBV20-1 and TRBJ1-3, with D unresolved. Germline CDR1 DFQATT, CDR2 SNEGSKA (reference sequence). This CDR3 spans 16 amino acids. V gave up 1 base and J gave up 0 bases, with 13 bases separating them. CDR3 coding DNA: TGCAGTGCTAGAGGGCCAGGTCTTAGCTCTGGAAACACCATATATTTT. This translates into CSARGPGLSSGNTIYF.

This clonotype was recorded at least ten times. This chain connects TRBV11-2 to TRBJ2-5; D possibly matches TRBD1 or TRBD2 (5 bases each). The CDR3 is 13 amino acids. Germline loops: CDR1 SGHAT, CDR2 FQNNGV. Between the trimmed V and J ends, which lost 3 bases and 0 bases, there was a span of 5 bases. The CDR3 DNA sequence: TGTGCCAGCAGCTTGGGACACCAAGAGACCCAGTACTTC. It translates to CASSLGHQETQYF.

The table lists this clonotype with many counts. V is TRBV5-4 and J is TRBJ1-1, with 8 bases that match TRBD1. J gave up 3 bases and V 2 bases, and 6 bases lay outside the gene matches. Germline CDR1 is SGHNT and CDR2 is YYREEE (reference sequence). The CDR3 is made up of 15 amino acids. The CDR3 reads CASSFLMTGDTEAFF. CDR3 bases: TGTGCCAGCAGCTTCCTGATGACAGGGGACACTGAAGCTTTCTTT.

This clonotype was observed at least ten times. The chain recombines TRBV7-9 with TRBJ1-1; D perhaps matches TRBD1 (6 bases). Trimming took off 1 base at V and 0 bases at J, with 12 bases between the two ends. Germline values: CDR1 SEHNR, CDR2 FQNEAQ (reference sequence). CDR3 length: 16 amino acids. For the CDR3, the DNA is TGTGCCAGCAGCTTAGAGGGGGTTGGTATGAACACTGAAGCTTTCTTT. Amino acid sequence: CASSLEGVGMNTEAFF.

This clonotype occurred many times. The chain couples TRBV6-2 or TRBV6-3 to TRBJ2-3; 14 bases agree with TRBD2. Germline V gene data show CDR1 as MNHEY and CDR2 as SVGEGT. Trimming removed 2 bases from V and 0 bases from J; junction bases left unmatched: 10. The CDR3 has 20 residues. CDR3 DNA: TGTGCCAGCAGTTACATGAAAGGACTAGCGGGAGGCCTTAGCACAGATACGCAGTATTTT. This translates into CASSYMKGLAGGLSTDTQYF.

This clonotype occurred many times. The rearrangement uses TRBV5-1 and TRBJ1-2; D remains unclear. The V end lost 4 bases, the J end lost 4 bases, and 14 bases lay between the germline ends. This CDR3 contains 14 residues. Germline V CDR1 and CDR2: SGHRS, YFSETQ. The CDR3, as DNA: TGCGCCAGCAGCGGCCGGACCGGCGGCTATGGCTACACCTTC. This gives the protein CASSGRTGGYGYTF.

This clonotype was seen only a few times. The V gene is TRBV12-3 or TRBV12-4, the J gene TRBJ1-2; the match to TRBD1 covers 9 bases. This CDR3 has 14 amino acids. V shed 11 bases, J shed 0 bases, and the junction held 7 bases outside the gene matches. The CDR3 region is CAGNRQGANYGYTF. The CDR3 region has the DNA TGTGCCGGAAATAGACAGGGGGCTAACTATGGCTACACCTTC.

This chain joins TRBV20-1 and TRBJ2-1; perhaps TRBD1 as D (6 bases). This CDR3 comprises 12 residues. V lost 6 bases and J lost 5, with 11 bases in between. CDR1 and CDR2 (germline): DFQATT, SNEGSKA (reference sequence). The CDR3 coding sequence is TGCAGTGCCACGGACAGAAACAATGAGCAGTTCTTC. Protein: CSATDRNNEQFF.